The present TCR beta chain was sequenced within a study of T cells after yellow fever vaccination. Overall study results and limits: Peak timing came faster in the weaker secondary response, day 5 versus 15. Although most clonotypes did not, a small share appeared in both CD4 and CD8 compartments.

CDR3 length: 10 amino acids. V dropped 6 bases and J dropped 3 bases, with 2 bases sitting between them. Germline CDR1 SGHTA, CDR2 FQGTGA. This clonotype was seen many times. Antigen: not known. Generation of TCR cDNA used 5'RACE template switching (which added a universal primer site and UMIs). TCRdb fed the 5' RACE reads into MiXCR, producing one record per CDR3 protein. The repertoire consists of approximately 240,000 distinct CDR3 sequences, with about 3.7% occurring once and the leading ten covering under 20%. Sequenced material: PBMCs, taken 15 days after the yellow fever booster vaccination. The V gene is TRBV7-3, the J gene TRBJ1-1; no definite D call. This sequence was found in a man aged 18 to 35 who received the YFV17D yellow fever vaccine. The CDR3 loop reads CASRYTEAFF. The DNA of the CDR3 is TGTGCCAGCAGGTACACTGAAGCTTTCTTT.